This T cell receptor beta chain was captured in a study of tumor-infiltrating lymphocytes in primary liver carcinoma. Findings of the study overall: Tumors significantly exceeded blood in top-250-clone fraction (p = 0.039). Detection in all five tumor regions applied to only about 7.5-24% of top clones.

CDR1 is MNHNY and CDR2 is SVGAGI in the germline V gene (reference sequence). The CDR3 runs to 15 residues. For each extraction, RNA and DNA were obtained together from about 21-30 mg of unsorted bulk tissue. Primary liver carcinomas in the patients were surgically resected. Each tumor had five separate regions sampled. A constant-region primer primed TCR beta cDNA synthesis from roughly 500 ng of total RNA. Three nested multiplex PCR rounds, a slightly modified ARM-PCR, produced the libraries for TCR beta. A C-beta reverse primer and TRBV1-TRBV30 forward primers served in each of the first two PCR rounds, at about 10 cycles apiece. TCRdb analysed the multiplex PCR reads with MiXCR anew, one entry per CDR3 protein. The profile shows 90,000 to 150,000 distinct CDR3 sequences, roughly 69% of them singletons. To note about this clonotype: Its antigen is as yet unknown. The junction and the germline gene differ at one end; a read error may be behind it.

The TCR sequence derives from a woman aged 60-70 years with primary liver carcinoma and hepatitis B virus infection. The chain joins TRBV6-6 to TRBJ2-7, with 11 bases matching TRBD2. Sequencing was performed on liver tumor tissue from sampling region 1. Subset: tumor region T1, superior pole. The CDR3 region has the DNA TGTACCAGCAGTTCCCTACTAGCGGGAGTGGGCGAGCAGTACTTC. Protein: CTSSSLLAGVGEQYF.